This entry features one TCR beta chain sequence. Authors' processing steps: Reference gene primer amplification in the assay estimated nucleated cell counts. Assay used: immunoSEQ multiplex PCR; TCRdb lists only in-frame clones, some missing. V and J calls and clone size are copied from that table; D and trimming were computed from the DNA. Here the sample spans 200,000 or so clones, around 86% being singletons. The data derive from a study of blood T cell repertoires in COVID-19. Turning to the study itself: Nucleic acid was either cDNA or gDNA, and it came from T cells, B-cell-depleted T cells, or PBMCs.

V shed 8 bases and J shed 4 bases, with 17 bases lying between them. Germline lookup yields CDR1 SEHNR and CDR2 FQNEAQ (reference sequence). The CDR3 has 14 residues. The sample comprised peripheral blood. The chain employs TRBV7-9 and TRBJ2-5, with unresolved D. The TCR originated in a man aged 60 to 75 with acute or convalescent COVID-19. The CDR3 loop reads CASQTRSPGETQYF. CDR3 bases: TGTGCCAGCCAGACGCGGTCCCCCGGAGAGACCCAGTACTTC.